These T cell receptor beta chains were read from a single sample in a study of Graves' ophthalmopathy and Graves' hyperthyroidism. TCRdb re-called the multiplex PCR reads through MiXCR, storing one row per CDR3 protein. The sample contains roughly 700,000 distinct CDR3 sequences, 40% of which appear only once. Source material: peripheral blood. Source of these receptors: an adult man with Graves' ophthalmopathy. The conserved cysteine and the conserved F or W are not part of the CDR3 here.

cdr3_aa,v_call
ASVRQGASQPQH,TRBV2
ASSGQGAAEQY,TRBV2
ASSSRGGPTEAF,TRBV7-9
SAKRQGSGFTEAF,TRBV20-1
AISESGQGITWQPTEPGGYT,TRBV10-3
ASSHRGDTQY,TRBV19
ASSALTDLNTEAF,TRBV11-2
ASSERRGGLSGYT,TRBV2
SALNTEAF,TRBV29-1
ASSGSGANTGELF,TRBV9
ASSMELGQNTGELF,TRBV7-9
ASSERDRAGFYEQY,TRBV25-1
ASSDPRTGQNSGNTIY,TRBV25-1
ASRLTGFNTEAF,TRBV6-5
ATSDPKRGQETQY,TRBV24-1
ASGPGQGGSPLH,TRBV7-9
AIAGTGRTGELF,TRBV10-3
AIKGDRAYEQY,TRBV10-3
ASSPSLAGGYEQY,TRBV7-9
ASWKTELNTEAF,TRBV28
ASSPLGDPYGYT,TRBV19
ASSTPREGGETQY,TRBV19
ASSSDRKETQY,TRBV5-8
ASSLGTGVSGANVLT,TRBV9
ASTIWGRGETQY,TRBV7-9
ASGKSQGTNEKLF,TRBV2
ASWMTNQPQH,TRBV2
SAGAGLWDGYT,TRBV20-1
ASSLGLAGIYEQY,TRBV7-9
ASSPWDRNEQY,TRBV2
ASERGATYEQY,TRBV19
ATSRDQGRTEKLF,TRBV15
ANRPGTPSYEQY,TRBV4-3
ASSPKTKGLLHYEQY,TRBV5-6
AISEAVQRNTEAF,TRBV10-3